This record looks at one TCR beta chain sequence and its context. In the source study's methods: Amplification of reference gene primers provided the estimated nucleated cell counts. TCRdb keeps only in-frame clones here, not all; method: immunoSEQ multiplex PCR. For V, J and clone size, that table is used; D and trimming come from the DNA. The repertoire includes more than 300,000 clones, around nine tenths of them detected once, and roughly 3.3% sits in the top ten. The CDR3 consists of 14 residues. Trimming took 3 bases from V and 2 from J; bases not matched to a gene: 4. In germline, CDR1 is SGDLS, CDR2 YYNGEE. This sample was taken from a study of blood T cell repertoires in COVID-19. Study-wide context: Researchers got acute and convalescent COVID-19 samples from the United States, Italy and Spain. T cells, B-cell-depleted T cells, or PBMCs provided the cDNA or gDNA that served as material.

The genes are TRBV9 and TRBJ1-2; the match to TRBD1 covers 7 bases. The sequence derives from a woman aged 18 to 35 who had recovered from COVID-19. Sequencing was performed on peripheral blood. The CDR3 here is CASSAMTGNYGYTF. The CDR3 DNA reads TGTGCCAGCAGCGCAATGACAGGGAACTATGGCTACACCTTC.